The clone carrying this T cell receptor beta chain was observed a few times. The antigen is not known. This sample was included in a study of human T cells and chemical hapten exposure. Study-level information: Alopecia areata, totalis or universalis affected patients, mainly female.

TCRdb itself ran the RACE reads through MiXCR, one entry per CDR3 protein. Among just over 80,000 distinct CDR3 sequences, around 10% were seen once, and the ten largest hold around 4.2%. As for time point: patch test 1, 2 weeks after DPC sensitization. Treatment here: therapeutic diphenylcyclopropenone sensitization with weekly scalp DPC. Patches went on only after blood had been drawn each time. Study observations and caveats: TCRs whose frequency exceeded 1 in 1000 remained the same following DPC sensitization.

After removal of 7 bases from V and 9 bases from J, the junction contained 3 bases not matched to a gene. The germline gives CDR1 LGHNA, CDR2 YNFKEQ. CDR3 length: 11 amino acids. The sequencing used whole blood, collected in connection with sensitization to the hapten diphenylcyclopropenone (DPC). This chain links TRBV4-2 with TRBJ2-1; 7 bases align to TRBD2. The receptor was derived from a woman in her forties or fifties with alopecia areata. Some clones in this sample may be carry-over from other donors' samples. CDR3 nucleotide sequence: TGTGCCAGCACTTCTAGCGGTGAGCAGTTCTTC. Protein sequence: CASTSSGEQFF.